The T cell receptor beta chain described here comes from a study of blood T cell repertoires in COVID-19. This clone was recorded a few times. Clones were read by immunoSEQ multiplex PCR, and TCRdb kept only the in-frame ones, dropping some. The sample includes 160,000 or so clones, 65% to 90% of them seen just once. Trimming shortened V by 0 bases and J by 4 bases, and 9 bases separated the two germline ends. The germline V gene has CDR1 MGHRA and CDR2 YSYEKL. This CDR3 region has 15 residues. The sequence was obtained from a man aged 50 to 59 who had recovered from COVID-19. The chain has TRBV4-1 and TRBJ1-4; the D is unclear. Source material: PBMCs or T cells enriched from blood (not recorded which). DNA for the CDR3: TGCGCCAGCAGCCAAGATCAGGTGGTTAATGAAAAACTGTTTTTT. Its protein product is CASSQDQVVNEKLFF.